This entry describes one T cell receptor beta chain. As yet, its antigen is unknown. PCR amplification relied on 60 Vbeta primers (plus 13 Jbeta primers). Assay used: immunoSEQ multiplex PCR; TCRdb lists only in-frame clones, some missing. The sample lists roughly 180,000 clones; approximately 80% were seen once. These data belong to a study of cytomegalovirus exposure and HLA in healthy donors. Overall study results and limits: Later analysis associated a missense DCLRE1C variant with TCR beta V- and J-gene trimming.

Between the trimmed V and J ends, which lost 4 bases and 5 bases, there was a span of 9 bases. Germline V CDR1 and CDR2: MNHEY, SMNVEV (reference sequence). The CDR3 sequence is 12 residues long. The receptor was isolated from a girl aged 10 to 17 in good health and CMV-seropositive. This chain uses TRBV27 with TRBJ2-7, with D tentatively TRBD2 (6 bases). Sequenced sample: PBMCs. CDR3 DNA sequence: TGTGCCAGCAGTTACGGGAGAAACGAGCAGTACTTC. This sequence encodes CASSYGRNEQYF.